This TCR beta chain was sequenced in a study of blood T cell repertoires in COVID-19 (TCRdb year 2020). For context, the study as a whole: Samples covering the acute and convalescent phases of COVID-19 were provided by collaborators in the United States, Italy and Spain. Samples came from the ongoing ImmuneRACE study (first 160 participants) plus 1,254 subjects from 6 global collaborators. Where available, HLA class I and class II types were obtained from metadata supplied by the sample provider rather than from assay-based typing. Deeply sampled blood TCRbeta repertoires from subjects exposed to, actively infected with, or recovered from COVID-19 were included in the dataset. A de-identified subject ID, COVID-19 status, age in years and sex were almost always included in the sample metadata. The prospective study material was composed of cDNA or gDNA derived from T cells, B-cell-depleted T cells, or PBMCs. The repertoires were made available in a free public database intended to serve as a resource for research on the immune response to SARS-CoV-2. Results and caveats for the whole study, not just this receptor: The amount of clinical and demographic metadata varied by source and participant and was provided uncurated.

In regard to this clone: The specificity of this receptor is unknown. Base-call qualities are not available, and no considerably larger clone is one nucleotide away.

The CDR3 runs 15 residues from the cysteine to the phenylalanine. CDR3 DNA only is kept here, 45 bases in frame from base 1. The germline V gene specifies SGHTA as CDR1 and FQGNSA as CDR2. Ends trimmed: V by 1 base, J by 2 bases; bases unmatched to a gene: 2. The collaborating institutions used their own protocols to collect whole blood in K2EDTA tubes. For TCRbeta analysis, collaborators shipped samples as frozen whole blood, isolated PBMCs, or DNA extracted from either of those sample types. TCRbeta CDR3 regions were amplified from genomic DNA using the immunoSEQ Assay, a bias-controlled multiplex PCR. In the authors' own workflow: Nucleated cell counts per sample were estimated from amplification of reference gene primers within the assay. Sequence reads were collapsed and filtered to measure the absolute abundance of every unique TCRbeta CDR3 rearrangement. For each sample, productive Simpson clonality was calculated as the square root of Simpson's diversity index over productive rearrangements. TCRdb mirrors the immuneACCESS table, restricted to in-frame sequences. Some clones are absent from its copies; in checked studies, under half trace to an unresolved V gene, and the reason for the others is unknown. V and J calls and clone size are as listed in that table; D and trimming were resolved from the DNA. The sample contains about 360,000 clones, around nine tenths of them found a single time. The ten largest account for around 2.9% of the sample.

The receptor chain draws on TRBV7-2 and TRBJ2-1, with 7 middle bases fitting TRBD2. The sequence was collected from a human donor in a cohort sampled during active COVID-19. Material for sequencing was peripheral blood. The CDR3 here reads CASSLGGGPYNEQFF. The DNA sequence is as follows: TGTGCCAGCAGCTTAGGGGGGGGACCCTACAATGAGCAGTTCTTC.